The 20 T cell receptor beta chains presented below share a single source sample, sequenced in a study of early T cells in non-severe SARS-CoV-2 infection. TCRdb redid the calling of the 5' RACE reads with MiXCR, one entry per CDR3 protein. Of 95,000 to 110,000 distinct CDR3 sequences listed, 11% were seen once; the top ten hold about 7.6%. The sequenced sample was whole blood. These receptor sequences come from an adult who was a healthcare worker with PCR-confirmed SARS-CoV-2 infection or an uninfected control (not recorded which).

In its sample, this clonotype was seen many times. The J gene is TRBJ2-7, the V gene TRBV2; TRBD2 agrees at 10 bases. The CDR3 contains 14 residues. Trimming removed 7 bases from V and 1 base from J; junction bases left unmatched: 4. The germline gives CDR1 SNHLY, CDR2 FYNNEI. The CDR3 is CASNVLAGSYEQYF. The CDR3 region has the DNA TGTGCCAGCAACGTACTAGCGGGGTCCTACGAGCAGTACTTC.

This clonotype appeared a few times. The genes are TRBV7-2 and TRBJ2-1; a possible D gene is TRBD2 (5 bases). The CDR3 covers 15 residues. Germline CDR1 and CDR2: SGHTA and FQGNSA. The V gene lost 5 bases and the J gene lost 6 bases, with 17 bases spanning the gap. The CDR3 nucleotides read TGTGCCAGCAGCGGGAGTCGGGCCTACGTCAATGAGCAGTTCTTC. Its translation: CASSGSRAYVNEQFF.

This chain connects TRBV28 to TRBJ1-1, with 8 bases that match TRBD1. Germline CDR1 is MDHEN and CDR2 is SYDVKM. There are 14 residues in the CDR3. V lost 3 bases and J lost 9; bases outside the gene matches: 9. The chain's CDR3 is CASSFMGRGPQAFF. The CDR3 DNA reads TGTGCCAGCAGTTTTATGGGCAGGGGGCCACAAGCTTTCTTT.

Ten or more counts support this clonotype. The genes are TRBV13 and TRBJ2-7, with D unresolved. Germline V gene lookup returns CDR1 PRHDT and CDR2 FYEKMQ (reference sequence). Trimming shortened V by 5 bases and J by 2 bases, and 13 bases separated the two germline ends. CDR3 length: 14 residues. The CDR3 nucleotides are TGTGCCAGCAGCCCGAGGCGGTCTGCCTACGAGCAGTACTTC. This encodes CASSPRRSAYEQYF.

At least ten counts were recorded for this clonotype. V and J are TRBV6-5 and TRBJ1-1; weak D call: TRBD1 (6 bases). The V gene's germline CDR1 is MNHEY and CDR2 SVGAGI. The CDR3 is made up of 14 amino acids. V was shortened by 0 bases and J by 3 bases, with 8 bases between the two germline ends. CDR3 DNA sequence: TGTGCCAGCAGTTACTCAGGGGGACACACTGAAGCTTTCTTT. It codes for CASSYSGGHTEAFF.

This clonotype was counted ten times or more. The rearrangement links TRBV5-6 to TRBJ2-3; 12 bases agree with TRBD2. The CDR3 spans 16 residues. Germline V gene sequence: CDR1 SGHDT, CDR2 YYEEEE. The V gene end was trimmed by 4 bases and the J gene end by 5 bases; junction bases not matched to a gene: 8. CDR3 sequence reads: CASSRRTSGNGDTQYF. The CDR3 bases are TGTGCCAGCAGCCGCCGGACTAGCGGGAATGGAGATACGCAGTATTTT.

In its sample, this clonotype was seen many times. The chain uses TRBV28 and TRBJ2-7; D ambiguous. The V end was cut by 8 bases, the J end by 1 base, with 15 bases between. This CDR3 comprises 14 residues. Germline loops: CDR1 MDHEN, CDR2 SYDVKM. This CDR3 reads CASESPGESYEQYF. The CDR3 nucleotides are TGTGCCAGCGAAAGCCCGGGTGAGTCCTACGAGCAGTACTTC.

This chain links TRBV7-2 with TRBJ2-1; 8 nucleotides line up with TRBD2. The V gene's germline CDR1 is SGHTA and CDR2 FQGNSA. The V and J ends lost 4 bases and 4 bases, in that order; junction bases with no gene match: 6. This CDR3 spans 15 amino acids. The CDR3 coding sequence is TGTGCCAGCAGCTGGGGAGCGGGGGCGTACAATGAGCAGTTCTTC. Translation: CASSWGAGAYNEQFF.

The chain carries TRBV29-1 and TRBJ2-1; perhaps TRBD1 as D (6 bases). Germline CDR1 reads SQVTM; CDR2 reads ANQGSEA. Trimming cost V 6 bases and J 6 bases, with 15 bases left between them. The CDR3 runs to 13 residues. The CDR3 bases are TGCAGCGTGCGCGGAGGCAGGGGCAATGAGCAGTTCTTC. This translates into CSVRGGRGNEQFF.

This clonotype was seen many times. The V gene is TRBV7-3, the J gene TRBJ2-6; D gene uncertain. V shed 7 bases and J shed 0 bases, with 7 bases lying between them. CDR3 length: 14 amino acids. The germline gives CDR1 SGHTA, CDR2 FQGTGA. Here the CDR3 DNA reads TGTGCCAGCACCGCTGACTCTGGGGCCAACGTCCTGACTTTC. It is translated as CASTADSGANVLTF.

The chain couples TRBV5-1 to TRBJ2-5, with 8 bases lining up with TRBD1. This CDR3 has 15 amino acids. In germline, CDR1 is SGHRS, CDR2 YFSETQ. J was trimmed by 1 base and V by 3 bases; bases with no gene match: 5. As DNA, the CDR3 is TGCGCCAGCAGCTCCGGACAGGGCTTCCAAGAGACCCAGTACTTC. It encodes CASSSGQGFQETQYF.

V is TRBV18 and J is TRBJ2-5; D is perhaps TRBD1 (6 bases). V was clipped by 5 bases and J by 4 bases, with 11 bases between them. The germline V gene encodes CDR1 KGHSH and CDR2 LQKENI. The CDR3 totals 13 residues. The CDR3 is CASSTGNGETQYF. The CDR3 DNA reads TGTGCCAGCTCAACAGGGAACGGAGAGACCCAGTACTTC.

The rearrangement uses TRBV20-1 and TRBJ1-2; TRBD1 is a possible D gene (5 bases). Per the germline V gene, CDR1 is DFQATT and CDR2 is SNEGSKA (reference sequence). The CDR3 loop spans 15 amino acids. With 7 bases removed from V and 2 bases from J, the gap between germline ends came to 20 bases. The CDR3 sequence: CSGSEAGWGNYGYTF. Written as DNA, the CDR3 is TGCAGTGGTTCAGAGGCAGGTTGGGGGAACTATGGCTACACCTTC.

This clonotype has at least ten counts. The rearrangement joins TRBV4-3 to TRBJ2-4; D may match TRBD1 or TRBD2 (7 bases each). The CDR3 consists of 18 residues. Trimming took off 2 bases at V and 0 bases at J, with 17 bases between the two ends. In germline, CDR1 is LGHNA, CDR2 YSLEER. The CDR3 region has the DNA TGCGCCAGCAGCCAAAGCAGGGGGGGGGATCTAGCCAAAAACATTCAGTACTTC. The encoded protein is CASSQSRGGDLAKNIQYF.

The chain employs TRBV28 and TRBJ2-5, with D unclear. V gave up 6 bases and J gave up 0 bases, with 14 bases separating them. The CDR3 contains 15 residues. Germline CDR1 MDHEN, CDR2 SYDVKM. The CDR3 is CASSPTPMNQETQYF. CDR3 nucleotides: TGTGCCAGCAGCCCAACACCGATGAACCAAGAGACCCAGTACTTC.

This clonotype has a count of ten or more. This chain uses TRBV30 with TRBJ2-7; no clear D gene. V lost 1 base and J 3 bases, leaving 13 bases between the germline ends. Germline V lookup: CDR1 GTSNPN, CDR2 SVGIG (reference sequence). There are 14 residues in the CDR3. The CDR3 bases are TGTGCCTGGAGTGGTTATGGGTCCAACTACGAGCAGTACTTC. This encodes CAWSGYGSNYEQYF.

This clonotype was recorded many times. The V and J genes are TRBV12-3 or TRBV12-4 and TRBJ2-7; 7 nucleotides align to TRBD1. The V gene end was trimmed by 8 bases and the J gene end by 3 bases; junction bases not matched to a gene: 4. This CDR3 region has 12 residues. The CDR3 region has the DNA TGTGCCAGCGCGACAGGGAACTACGAGCAGTACTTC. Amino acid sequence: CASATGNYEQYF.

The table lists this clonotype with a few counts. This chain links TRBV4-1 with TRBJ1-5; D unresolved. V was cut by 0 bases and J by 4 bases, with 4 bases left in between. Germline V gene lookup returns CDR1 MGHRA and CDR2 YSYEKL. The CDR3 consists of 13 residues. CDR3 in amino acids: CASSQDGNQPQHF. DNA of the CDR3: TGCGCCAGCAGCCAAGATGGGAATCAGCCCCAGCATTTT.

This clonotype was found many times. V and J are TRBV19 and TRBJ1-5; D is undetermined. V lost 5 bases and J 2 bases, leaving 10 bases between the germline ends. CDR3 size: 14 residues. The germline V gene encodes CDR1 LNHDA and CDR2 SQIVND (reference sequence). The CDR3 loop is CASSGAFRNQPQHF. The CDR3 region has the DNA TGTGCCAGTAGTGGCGCTTTTCGCAATCAGCCCCAGCATTTT.

At least ten counts were recorded for this clonotype. V gene TRBV12-3 or TRBV12-4 combines with J gene TRBJ1-4; no firm D call. V lost 9 bases and J lost 6, with 17 bases in between. This CDR3 comprises 14 residues. The CDR3 region is CASSRRGTDEKLFF. The CDR3 DNA sequence: TGTGCCAGTAGCCGTCGTGGAACGGATGAAAAACTGTTTTTT.